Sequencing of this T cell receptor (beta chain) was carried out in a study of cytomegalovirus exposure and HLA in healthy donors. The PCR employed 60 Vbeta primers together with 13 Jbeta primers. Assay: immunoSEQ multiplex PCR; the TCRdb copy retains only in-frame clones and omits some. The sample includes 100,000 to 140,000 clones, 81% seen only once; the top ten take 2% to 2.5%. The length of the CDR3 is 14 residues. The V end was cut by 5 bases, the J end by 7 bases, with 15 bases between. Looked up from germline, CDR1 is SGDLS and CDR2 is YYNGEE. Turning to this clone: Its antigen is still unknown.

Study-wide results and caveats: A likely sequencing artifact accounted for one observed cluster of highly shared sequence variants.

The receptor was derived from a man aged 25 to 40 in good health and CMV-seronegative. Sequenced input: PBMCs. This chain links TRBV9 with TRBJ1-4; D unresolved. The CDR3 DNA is TGTGCCAGCAGTGCCCGCGGGAGGAGTGAAAAACTGTTTTTT. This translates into CASSARGRSEKLFF.